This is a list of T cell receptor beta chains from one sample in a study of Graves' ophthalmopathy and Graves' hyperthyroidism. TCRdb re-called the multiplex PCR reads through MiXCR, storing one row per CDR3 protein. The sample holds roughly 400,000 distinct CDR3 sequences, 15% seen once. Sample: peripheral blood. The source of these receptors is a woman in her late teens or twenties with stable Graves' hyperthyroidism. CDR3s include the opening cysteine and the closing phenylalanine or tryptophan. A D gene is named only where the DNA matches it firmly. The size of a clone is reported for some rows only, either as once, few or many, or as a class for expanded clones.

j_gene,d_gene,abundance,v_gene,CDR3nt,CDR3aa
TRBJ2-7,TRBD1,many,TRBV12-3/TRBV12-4,TGTGCCAGCAGTTTCTTCGGGACAGGGGCTTCCGAGCAGTACTTC,CASSFFGTGASEQYF
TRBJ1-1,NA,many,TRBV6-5,TGTGCCAGCAGTTCCCACGGGAACACTGAAGCTTTCTTT,CASSSHGNTEAFF
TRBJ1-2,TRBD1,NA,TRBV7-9,TGTGCCAGCAGCCGGGAAGGACAGGGTGAAGGCTACACCTTC,CASSREGQGEGYTF
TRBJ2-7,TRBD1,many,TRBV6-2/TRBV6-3,TGTGCCAGCAGTTACCTACCCGACAGGGTTGGTGCCTACGAGCAGTACTTC,CASSYLPDRVGAYEQYF
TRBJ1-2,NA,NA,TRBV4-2,TGTGCCAGCAGCCAAGATTGGGGGGCAGGGAGCCTTAACTATGGCTACACCTTC,CASSQDWGAGSLNYGYTF
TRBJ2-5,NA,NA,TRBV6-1,TGTGCCAGCATCCTGGAGACCCAGTACTTC,CASILETQYF
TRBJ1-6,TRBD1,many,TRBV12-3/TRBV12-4,TGTGCCAGCAGTCCGGGACAGGGTTATAATTCACCCCTCCACTTT,CASSPGQGYNSPLHF
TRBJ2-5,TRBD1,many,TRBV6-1,TGTGCCAGCAGATGGCTGGACAGGGGCGGAGAGACCCAGTACTTC,CASRWLDRGGETQYF
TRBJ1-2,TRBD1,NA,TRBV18,TGTGCCAGCTCGCCCGGGACAGGACTTAACTATGGCTACACCTTC,CASSPGTGLNYGYTF
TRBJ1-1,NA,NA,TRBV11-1,TGTGCCAGCAGCCCACCACAAAGTCGGGTCACTGAATCTTTCTTT,CASSPPQSRVTESFF
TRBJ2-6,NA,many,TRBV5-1,TGCGCCAGCAGCTTGGTTTTCCAGGGTGGTATAGGGGCCAACGTCCTGACTTTC,CASSLVFQGGIGANVLTF
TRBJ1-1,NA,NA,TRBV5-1,TGCGCCAGCAGCTCCGTAGCGGGCGGACCCAACACTGAAGCTTTCTTT,CASSSVAGGPNTEAFF
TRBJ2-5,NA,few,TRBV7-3,TGTGCCAGCAGCTCCCTGGGCGCGGGGGCCCAAGAGACCCAGTACTTC,CASSSLGAGAQETQYF
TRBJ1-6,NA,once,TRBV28,TGTGCCAGCAGTTTAAAAGGGCCGACCTCACCCCTCCACTTT,CASSLKGPTSPLHF
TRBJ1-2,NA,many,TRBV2,TGTGCCAGCACCCCTCGGACACCCTATGGCTACACCTTC,CASTPRTPYGYTF
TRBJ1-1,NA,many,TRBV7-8,TGTGCCAGCAGCCCTGGGACAAGTATGAACACTGAAGCTTTCTTT,CASSPGTSMNTEAFF
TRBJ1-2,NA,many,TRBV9,TGTGCCAGCAGCGTAGCGACAGCTAACTATGGCTACACCTTC,CASSVATANYGYTF
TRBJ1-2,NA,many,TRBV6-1,TGTGCCAGCAGCGAACTCCGGGGGGCCGGCTATGGCTACACCTTC,CASSELRGAGYGYTF
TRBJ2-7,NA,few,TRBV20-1,TGCAGTGCTAGAGATCCACTAGCTGCGTCCTACGAGCAGTACTTC,CSARDPLAASYEQYF
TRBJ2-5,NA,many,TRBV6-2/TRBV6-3,TGTGCCAGCAGTTCCGGCAGTCTTGTCCAAGAGACCCAGTACTTC,CASSSGSLVQETQYF
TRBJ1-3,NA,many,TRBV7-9,TGTGCCAGCAGCTACACAGGGAGTACTGGAAACACCATATATTTT,CASSYTGSTGNTIYF
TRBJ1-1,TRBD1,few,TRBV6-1,TGTGCCAGCAGCGCCGGGACAGGGGGGCGAGGGGACACTGAAGCTTTCTTT,CASSAGTGGRGDTEAFF
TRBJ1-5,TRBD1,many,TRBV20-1,TGCAGTGCCACAGCCGGGACAGGGAATCAGCCCCAGCATTTT,CSATAGTGNQPQHF
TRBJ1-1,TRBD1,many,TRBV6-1,TGTGCCAGCAGTGCGACAGGGAAGGGATACACTGAAGCTTTCTTT,CASSATGKGYTEAFF
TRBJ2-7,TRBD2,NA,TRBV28,TGTGCCAGCAGTTTATCTAGCGGGGGGGCCCACGAGCAGTACTTC,CASSLSSGGAHEQYF
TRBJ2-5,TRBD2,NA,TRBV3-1,TGTGCCAGCAGCCTTCGGGGGGATCCCCAAGAGACCCAGTACTTC,CASSLRGDPQETQYF
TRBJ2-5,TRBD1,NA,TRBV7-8,TGTGCCAGCAGCTTAGTACAGGGGACAGAACAAGAGACCCAGTACTTC,CASSLVQGTEQETQYF
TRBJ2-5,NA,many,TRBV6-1,TGTGCCAGCACTGATTGGGGGCCTGGGGAGACCCAGTACTTC,CASTDWGPGETQYF
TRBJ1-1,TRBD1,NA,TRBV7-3,TGTGCCAGCACACAGACAGGGGGTCGAGGTAAAGCTTTCTTT,CASTQTGGRGKAFF
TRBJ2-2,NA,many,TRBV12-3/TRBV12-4,TGTGCCAGCAGCGGAGGTGTCGGTACCGGGGAGCTGTTTTTT,CASSGGVGTGELFF
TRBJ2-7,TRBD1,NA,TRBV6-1,TGTGCCAGCACTCCGACAGGGAGAGGCGAGCAGTGCTTC,CASTPTGRGEQCF
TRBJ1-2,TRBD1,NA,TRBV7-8,TGTGCCAGCAGCTGGGACAGGGGCGGGGTCTATGGCTACACCTTC,CASSWDRGGVYGYTF
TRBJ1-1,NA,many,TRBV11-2,TGTGCCAGCAGCTTAGGGACCGGATTGACTGAAGCTTTCTTT,CASSLGTGLTEAFF
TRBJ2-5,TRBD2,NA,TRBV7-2,TGTGCCAGCAGCCCCTCCCCCCTAGCGGGGGGGCGGAATCAGTACTTC,CASSPSPLAGGRNQYF
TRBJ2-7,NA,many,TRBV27,TGTGCCAGCAGTGCGGGACTTGCCAGCTCCTACGAGCAGTACTTC,CASSAGLASSYEQYF